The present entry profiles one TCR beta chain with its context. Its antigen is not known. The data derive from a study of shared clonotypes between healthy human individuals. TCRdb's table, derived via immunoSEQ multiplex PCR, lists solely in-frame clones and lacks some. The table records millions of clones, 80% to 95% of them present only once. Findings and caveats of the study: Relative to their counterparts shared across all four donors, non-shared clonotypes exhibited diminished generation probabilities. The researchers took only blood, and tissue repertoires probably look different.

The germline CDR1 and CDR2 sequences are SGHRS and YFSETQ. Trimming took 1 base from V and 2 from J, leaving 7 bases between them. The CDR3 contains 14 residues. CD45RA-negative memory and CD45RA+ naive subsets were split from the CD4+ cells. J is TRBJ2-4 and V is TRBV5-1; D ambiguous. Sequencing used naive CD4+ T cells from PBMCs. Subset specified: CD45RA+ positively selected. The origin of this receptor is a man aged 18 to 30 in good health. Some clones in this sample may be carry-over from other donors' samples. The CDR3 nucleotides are TGCGCCAGCAGCTTGCTGGTCCCCAAAAACATTCAGTACTTC. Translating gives CASSLLVPKNIQYF.